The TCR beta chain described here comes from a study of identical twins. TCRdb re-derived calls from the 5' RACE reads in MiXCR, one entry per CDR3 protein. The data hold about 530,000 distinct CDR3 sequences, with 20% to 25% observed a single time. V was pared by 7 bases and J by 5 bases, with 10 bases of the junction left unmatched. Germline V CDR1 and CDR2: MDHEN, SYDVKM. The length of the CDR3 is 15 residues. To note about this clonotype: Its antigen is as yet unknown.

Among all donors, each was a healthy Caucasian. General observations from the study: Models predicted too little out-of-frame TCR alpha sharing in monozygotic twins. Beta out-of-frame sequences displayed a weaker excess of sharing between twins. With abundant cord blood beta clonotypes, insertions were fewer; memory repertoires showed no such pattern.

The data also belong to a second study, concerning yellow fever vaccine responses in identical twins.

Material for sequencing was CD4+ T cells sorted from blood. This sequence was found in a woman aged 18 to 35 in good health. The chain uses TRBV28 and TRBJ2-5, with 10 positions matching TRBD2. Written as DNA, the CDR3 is TGTGCCAGCACCAATAGCGGGGGGCCGAGGGAGACCCAGTACTTC. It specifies CASTNSGGPRETQYF.